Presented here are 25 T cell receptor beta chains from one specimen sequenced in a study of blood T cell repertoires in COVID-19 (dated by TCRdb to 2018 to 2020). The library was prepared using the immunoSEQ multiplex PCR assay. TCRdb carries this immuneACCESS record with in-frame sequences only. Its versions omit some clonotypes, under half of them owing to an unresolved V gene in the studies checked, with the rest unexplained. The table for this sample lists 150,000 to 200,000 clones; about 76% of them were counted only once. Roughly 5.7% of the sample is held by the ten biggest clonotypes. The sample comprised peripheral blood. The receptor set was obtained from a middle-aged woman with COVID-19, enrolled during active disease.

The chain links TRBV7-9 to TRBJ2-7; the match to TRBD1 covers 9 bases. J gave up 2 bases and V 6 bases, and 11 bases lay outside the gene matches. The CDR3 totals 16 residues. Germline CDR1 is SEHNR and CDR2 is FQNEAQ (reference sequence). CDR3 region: CASSLTGTGRPYEQYF. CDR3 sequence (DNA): TGTGCCAGCAGTCTTACCGGGACAGGGAGGCCCTACGAGCAGTACTTC.

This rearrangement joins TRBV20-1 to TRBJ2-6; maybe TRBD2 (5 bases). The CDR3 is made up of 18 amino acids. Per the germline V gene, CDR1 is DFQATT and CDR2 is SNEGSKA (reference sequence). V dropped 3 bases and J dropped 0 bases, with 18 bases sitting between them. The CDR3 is CSASVDSWDISGANVLTF. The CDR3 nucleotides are TGCAGTGCTAGTGTGGACTCTTGGGATATCTCTGGGGCCAACGTCCTGACTTTC.

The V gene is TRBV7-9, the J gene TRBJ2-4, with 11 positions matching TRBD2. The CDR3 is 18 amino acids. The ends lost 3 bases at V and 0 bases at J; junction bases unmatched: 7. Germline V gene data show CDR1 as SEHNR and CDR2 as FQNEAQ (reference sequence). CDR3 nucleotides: TGTGCCAGCAGCTTCGGAACTAGCGGGGGAACAGCCAAAAACATTCAGTACTTC. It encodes CASSFGTSGGTAKNIQYF. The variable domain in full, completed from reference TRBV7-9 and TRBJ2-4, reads DTGVSQNPRHKITKRGQNVTFRCDPISEHNRLYWYRQTLGQGPEFLTYFQNEAQLEKSRLLSDRFSAERPKGSFSTLEIQRTEQGDSAMYLCASSFGTSGGTAKNIQYFGAGTRLSVL.

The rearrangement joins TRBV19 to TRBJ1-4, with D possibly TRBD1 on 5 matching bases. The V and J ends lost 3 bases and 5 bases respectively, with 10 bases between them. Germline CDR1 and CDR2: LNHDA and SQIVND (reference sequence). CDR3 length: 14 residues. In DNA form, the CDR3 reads TGTGCCAGTAGTATCCAGGGTACCAATGAAAAACTGTTTTTT. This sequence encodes CASSIQGTNEKLFF.

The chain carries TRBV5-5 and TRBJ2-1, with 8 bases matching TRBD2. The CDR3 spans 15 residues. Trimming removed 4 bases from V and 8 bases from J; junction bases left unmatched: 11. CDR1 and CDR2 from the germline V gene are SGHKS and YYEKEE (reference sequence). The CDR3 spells CASSRGPTAGDEQFF. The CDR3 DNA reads TGTGCCAGCAGCCGGGGCCCGACAGCGGGGGATGAGCAGTTCTTC.

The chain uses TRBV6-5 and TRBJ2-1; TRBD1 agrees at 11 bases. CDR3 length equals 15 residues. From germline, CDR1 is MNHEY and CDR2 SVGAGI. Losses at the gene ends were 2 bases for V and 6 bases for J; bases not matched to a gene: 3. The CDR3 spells CASSYRGQGGNEQFF. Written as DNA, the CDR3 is TGTGCCAGCAGTTACAGGGGACAGGGGGGCAATGAGCAGTTCTTC.

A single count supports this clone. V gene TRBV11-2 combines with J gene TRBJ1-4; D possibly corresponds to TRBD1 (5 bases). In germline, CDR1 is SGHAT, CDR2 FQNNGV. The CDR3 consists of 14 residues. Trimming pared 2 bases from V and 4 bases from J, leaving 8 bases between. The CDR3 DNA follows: TGTGCCAGCAGCTTAACAGGACATAATGAAAAACTGTTTTTT. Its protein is CASSLTGHNEKLFF. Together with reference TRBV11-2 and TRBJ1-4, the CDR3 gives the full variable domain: EAGVAQSPRYKIIEKRQSVAFWCNPISGHATLYWYQQILGQGPKLLIQFQNNGVVDDSQLPKDRFSAERLKGVDSTLKIQPAKLEDSAVYLCASSLTGHNEKLFFGSGTQLSVL.

The CDR3 DNA reads as TGCGCCAGCAGCTTGGAACAGGGGTCTGAAGCTTTCTTT. Protein: CASSLEQGSEAFF. The chain couples TRBV5-1 to TRBJ1-1, with TRBD1 matching over 7 bases. CDR3 length: 13 amino acids. The V segment lost 0 bases and the J segment 6 bases; nucleotides outside the gene matches: 2. CDR1 and CDR2 (germline): SGHRS, YFSETQ.

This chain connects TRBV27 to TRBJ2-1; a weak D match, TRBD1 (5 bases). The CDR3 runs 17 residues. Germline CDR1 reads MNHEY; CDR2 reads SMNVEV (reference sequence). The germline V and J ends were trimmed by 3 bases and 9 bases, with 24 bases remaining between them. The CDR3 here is CASSFYHGARVLTEQFF. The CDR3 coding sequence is TGTGCCAGCAGTTTTTATCATGGCGCCAGGGTGCTTACTGAGCAGTTCTTC.

CDR3 region: CASTPPSGSFSYNEQFF. CDR3 sequence (DNA): TGTGCCAGCACCCCACCTAGCGGGAGCTTCTCCTACAATGAGCAGTTCTTC. The chain carries TRBV7-8 and TRBJ2-1, with 10 bases identical to TRBD2. With V trimmed by 7 bases and J by 0 bases, 9 bases remained unmatched. The length of the CDR3 is 17 residues. Germline V gene sequence: CDR1 SGHVS, CDR2 FQNEAQ.

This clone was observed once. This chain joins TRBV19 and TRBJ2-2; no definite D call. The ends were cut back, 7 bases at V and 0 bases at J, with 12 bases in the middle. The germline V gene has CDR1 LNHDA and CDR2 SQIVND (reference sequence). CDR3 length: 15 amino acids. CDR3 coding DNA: TGTGCCAGTACTTTACATGACACGAACACCGGGGAGCTGTTTTTT. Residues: CASTLHDTNTGELFF.

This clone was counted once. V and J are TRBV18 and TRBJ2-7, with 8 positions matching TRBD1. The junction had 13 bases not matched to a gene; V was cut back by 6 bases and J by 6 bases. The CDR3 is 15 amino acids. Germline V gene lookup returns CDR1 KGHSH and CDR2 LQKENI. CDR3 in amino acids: CASSPVTGVTSEQYF. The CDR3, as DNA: TGTGCCAGCTCTCCTGTGACAGGGGTGACGTCCGAGCAGTACTTC.

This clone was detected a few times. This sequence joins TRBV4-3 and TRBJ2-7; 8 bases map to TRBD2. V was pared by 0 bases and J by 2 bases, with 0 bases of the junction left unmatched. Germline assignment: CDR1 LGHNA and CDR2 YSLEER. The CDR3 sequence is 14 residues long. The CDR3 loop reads CASSQETSAYEQYF. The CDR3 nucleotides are TGCGCCAGCAGCCAAGAGACTAGCGCCTACGAGCAGTACTTC.

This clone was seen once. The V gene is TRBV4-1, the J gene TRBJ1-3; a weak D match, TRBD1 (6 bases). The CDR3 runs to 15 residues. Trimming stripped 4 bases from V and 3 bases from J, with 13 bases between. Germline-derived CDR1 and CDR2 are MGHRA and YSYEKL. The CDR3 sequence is CASSRDTSFGNTIYF. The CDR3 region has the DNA TGCGCCAGCAGCCGGGACACGAGCTTTGGAAACACCATATATTTT.

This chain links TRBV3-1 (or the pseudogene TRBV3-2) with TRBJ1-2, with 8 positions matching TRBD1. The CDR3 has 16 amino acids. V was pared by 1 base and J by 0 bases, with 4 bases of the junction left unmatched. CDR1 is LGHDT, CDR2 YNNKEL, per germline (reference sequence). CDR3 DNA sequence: TGTGCCAGCAGCCAAGTGGACAGGGCTCCTAACTATGGCTACACCTTC. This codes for CASSQVDRAPNYGYTF.

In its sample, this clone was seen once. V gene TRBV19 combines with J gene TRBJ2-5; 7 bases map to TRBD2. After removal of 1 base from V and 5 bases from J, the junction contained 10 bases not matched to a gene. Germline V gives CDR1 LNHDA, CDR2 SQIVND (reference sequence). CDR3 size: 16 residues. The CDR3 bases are TGTGCCAGTAGTATAGGTGCCCTAGCGGCGTCGGAGACCCAGTACTTC. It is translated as CASSIGALAASETQYF.

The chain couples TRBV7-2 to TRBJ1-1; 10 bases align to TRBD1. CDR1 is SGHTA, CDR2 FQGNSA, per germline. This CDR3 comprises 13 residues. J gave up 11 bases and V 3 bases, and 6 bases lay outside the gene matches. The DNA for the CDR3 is TGTGCCAGCAGCTTCCAGACAGGGGGCAATGCTTTCTTT. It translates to CASSFQTGGNAFF.

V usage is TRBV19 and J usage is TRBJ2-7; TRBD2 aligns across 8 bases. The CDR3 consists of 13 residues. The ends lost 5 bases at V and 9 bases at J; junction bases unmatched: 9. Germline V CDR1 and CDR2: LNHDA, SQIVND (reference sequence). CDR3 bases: TGTGCCAGTAGTCCACGGGAGGGCTCCGGGCAGTACTTC. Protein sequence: CASSPREGSGQYF.

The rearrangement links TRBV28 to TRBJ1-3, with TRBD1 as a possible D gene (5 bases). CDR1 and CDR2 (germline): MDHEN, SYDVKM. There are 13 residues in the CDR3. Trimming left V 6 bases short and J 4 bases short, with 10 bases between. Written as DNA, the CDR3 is TGTGCCAGCAGGGGGGGATCCGGAAACACCATATATTTT. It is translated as CASRGGSGNTIYF.

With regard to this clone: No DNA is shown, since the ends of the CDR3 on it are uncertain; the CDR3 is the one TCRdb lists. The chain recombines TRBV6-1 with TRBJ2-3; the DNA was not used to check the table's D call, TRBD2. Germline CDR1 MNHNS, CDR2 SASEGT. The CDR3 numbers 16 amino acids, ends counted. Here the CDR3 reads CASSDFRGDGTDTQYF.

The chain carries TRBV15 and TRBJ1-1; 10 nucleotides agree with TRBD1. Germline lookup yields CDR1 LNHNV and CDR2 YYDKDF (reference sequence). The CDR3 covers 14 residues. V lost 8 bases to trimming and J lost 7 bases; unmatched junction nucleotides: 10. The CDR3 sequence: CATGPGQGYGEAFF. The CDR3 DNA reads TGTGCCACCGGTCCGGGACAGGGGTACGGTGAAGCTTTCTTT.

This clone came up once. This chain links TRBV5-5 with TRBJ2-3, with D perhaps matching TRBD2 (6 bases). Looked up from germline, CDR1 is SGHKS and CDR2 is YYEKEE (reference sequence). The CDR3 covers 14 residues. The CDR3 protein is CAGAREWGADTQYF. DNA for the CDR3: TGTGCGGGAGCTAGGGAGTGGGGGGCAGATACGCAGTATTTT.

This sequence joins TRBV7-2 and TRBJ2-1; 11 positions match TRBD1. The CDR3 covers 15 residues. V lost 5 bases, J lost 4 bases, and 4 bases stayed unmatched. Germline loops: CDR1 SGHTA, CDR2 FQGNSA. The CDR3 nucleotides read TGTGCCAGCAGCCTCGGACAGGGGGCTTACAATGAGCAGTTCTTC. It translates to CASSLGQGAYNEQFF.

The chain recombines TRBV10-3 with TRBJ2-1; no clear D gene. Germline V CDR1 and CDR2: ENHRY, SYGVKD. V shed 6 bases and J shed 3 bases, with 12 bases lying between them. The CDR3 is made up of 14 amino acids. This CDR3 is CAIRETSNYNEQFF. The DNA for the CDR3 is TGTGCCATCAGGGAGACATCGAACTACAATGAGCAGTTCTTC.

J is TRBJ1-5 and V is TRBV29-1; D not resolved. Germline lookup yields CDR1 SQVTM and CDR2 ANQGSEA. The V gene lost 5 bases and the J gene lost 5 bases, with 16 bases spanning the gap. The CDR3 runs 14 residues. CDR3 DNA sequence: TGCAGCGTTACCGGGGTAGGTCAAGATCAGCCCCAGCATTTT. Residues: CSVTGVGQDQPQHF.